This record concerns one T cell receptor beta chain sequence. Its specificity is unknown. These data are taken from a study of T-cell reconstitution after alpha-beta-depleted transplantation in children. Overall study results and limits: From newly produced T cells came most of the T-cell counts and diversity one year after transplant.

Trimming pared 0 bases from V and 0 bases from J, leaving 3 bases between. CDR1 and CDR2 from the germline V gene are ENHRY and SYGVKD. This CDR3 has 14 residues. Unique molecular identifiers featured in how the TCRbeta library was prepared. TCRdb recomputed calls from the PCR reads with MiXCR, one row per CDR3 protein. The repertoire holds 500,000 to 650,000 distinct CDR3 sequences, with 10% to 12% as singletons. This clonotype originated in a female patient aged 2-10 years who had a stem cell transplant for aplastic anemia, so the T cells may come from the graft donor. The V gene is TRBV10-3, the J gene TRBJ1-3; no clear D. The material sequenced was PBMCs, mostly from graft donor cells, taken 180 days after TCRalphabeta/CD19-depleted stem cell transplant. CDR3 in DNA: TGTGCCATCAGTGAGTCTGGCTCTGGAAACACCATATATTTT. Translation: CAISESGSGNTIYF.